This passage covers 20 T cell receptor beta chains from one sample sequenced in a study of breast tumors, draining lymph nodes, adjacent tissues. From the multiplex PCR reads, TCRdb called clonotypes with MiXCR, one entry per CDR3 protein. Of approximately 150,000 distinct CDR3 sequences listed, about 31% are singletons. Breast cancer patients provided tissue from their axillary draining lymph nodes. Sequenced material: axillary lymph node tissue. The receptors shown here come from a female donor with breast cancer. Some clones in this sample may be carry-over from other donors' samples.

This clonotype has a count of ten or more. The V gene is TRBV6-1, the J gene TRBJ1-2, with D perhaps TRBD1 (5 bases). This CDR3 contains 14 residues. The germline V gene has CDR1 MNHNS and CDR2 SASEGT. V lost 6 bases and J 7 bases, leaving 18 bases between the germline ends. The CDR3 DNA sequence: TGTGCCAGCAGCAAAGGTGGGGAAAGGGGTGGCTACACCTTC. Encoded protein: CASSKGGERGGYTF.

V usage is TRBV7-9 and J usage is TRBJ2-1; D remains unclear. V was cut by 5 bases and J by 4 bases, with 12 bases left in between. Germline V gene sequence: CDR1 SEHNR, CDR2 FQNEAQ (reference sequence). The CDR3 loop spans 14 amino acids. The CDR3 nucleotides read TGTGCCAGCAGCCTCCAGCGATCTTACAATGAGCAGTTCTTC. As protein: CASSLQRSYNEQFF.

Worth noting for this clonotype: The junction does not match germline at one end; this may be a read error. The V call is TRBV6-5, the J call TRBJ2-3; weak D call: TRBD1 (6 bases). The CDR3 runs 14 residues. In germline, CDR1 is MNHEY, CDR2 SVGAGI. The CDR3 region has the DNA TGTGTCAGCAGCCGAGGGACAACGAGAGATACGCAGTATTTT. This codes for CVSSRGTTRDTQYF.

In this sample, this clonotype turned up many times. The chain carries TRBV19 and TRBJ2-3; 11 nucleotides match TRBD2. The germline CDR1 and CDR2 sequences are LNHDA and SQIVND (reference sequence). Trimming cost V 3 bases and J 2 bases; bases outside gene matches: 10. The CDR3 has 18 residues. The CDR3 coding sequence is TGTGCCAGTAGTATTATTAGCGGGGGGGCGAAAATCACAGATACGCAGTATTTT. Encoded protein: CASSIISGGAKITDTQYF.

This clonotype was observed at least ten times. The chain carries TRBV5-4 and TRBJ1-2, with unresolved D. The V end lost 3 bases, the J end lost 1 base, and 13 bases lay between the germline ends. This CDR3 is 15 amino acids long. Germline CDR1 is SGHNT and CDR2 is YYREEE (reference sequence). CDR3 region: CASSSLDLDNYGYTF. DNA for the CDR3: TGTGCCAGCAGCTCCCTGGACCTAGATAACTATGGCTACACCTTC.

V is TRBV14 and J is TRBJ2-1, with TRBD1 as a possible D gene (6 bases). With 4 bases removed from V and 16 bases from J, the gap between germline ends came to 26 bases. Germline CDR1 reads SGHDN; CDR2 reads FVKESK. The CDR3 consists of 15 residues. The CDR3 region has the DNA TGTGCCAGCAGCCCCCGGGACATACGGTACAATGAGCCATTCTTC. Amino acid sequence: CASSPRDIRYNEPFF.

Comment on this clonotype: A much larger clone sits a single nucleotide away, making a read error possible. The chain joins TRBV6-5 to TRBJ2-1; 8 bases line up with TRBD2. CDR1 MNHEY and CDR2 SVGAGI come from the germline V gene. Trimming removed 9 bases from V and 3 bases from J; junction bases left unmatched: 7. The CDR3 loop spans 14 amino acids. The CDR3 loop reads CASHRGGHYNEQFF. The DNA for the CDR3 is TGTGCCAGTCATCGCGGGGGGCACTACAATGAGCAGTTCTTC.

This clonotype was observed at least ten times. V usage is TRBV18 and J usage is TRBJ2-1, with D perhaps matching TRBD2 (6 bases). Trimming took off 0 bases at V and 13 bases at J, with 10 bases between the two ends. The CDR3 loop spans 12 amino acids. Germline V gives CDR1 KGHSH, CDR2 LQKENI. Here the CDR3 DNA reads TGTGCCAGCTCACCACCGGGGGGAAGACAGTTCTTC. Amino acids: CASSPPGGRQFF.

In its sample, this clonotype was seen many times. The rearrangement uses TRBV12-5 and TRBJ2-3, with D tentatively TRBD2 (6 bases). The germline gives CDR1 LGHNT, CDR2 FRNRAP. V shed 3 bases and J shed 2 bases, with 18 bases lying between them. This CDR3 has 17 residues. The CDR3 DNA follows: TGTGCTAGTGGTTTTTCTTTATCCGGGAGAAACACAGATACGCAGTATTTT. Its translation is CASGFSLSGRNTDTQYF.

This clonotype occurred many times. This chain joins TRBV11-2 and TRBJ2-1, with 10 positions matching TRBD2. This CDR3 has 15 residues. Germline loops: CDR1 SGHAT, CDR2 FQNNGV. The V segment lost 2 bases and the J segment 6 bases; nucleotides outside the gene matches: 4. The CDR3 here is CASSLSGGAANEQFF. The DNA of the CDR3 is TGTGCCAGCAGCTTAAGCGGGGGGGCCGCCAATGAGCAGTTCTTC.

The sample holds many counts of this clonotype. This chain joins TRBV3-1 and TRBJ2-2; D call uncertain. There are 15 residues in the CDR3. Looked up from germline, CDR1 is LGHDT and CDR2 is YNNKEL (reference sequence). Trimming took off 1 base at V and 4 bases at J, with 10 bases between the two ends. The CDR3 nucleotides are TGTGCCAGCAGCCAAGGCCAGTTCGCCACCGGGGAGCTGTTTTTT. This codes for CASSQGQFATGELFF.

This clonotype was detected many times. V and J are TRBV20-1 and TRBJ2-5; D gene ambiguous. The V and J ends lost 2 bases and 5 bases respectively, with 9 bases between them. Germline V gives CDR1 DFQATT, CDR2 SNEGSKA (reference sequence). The CDR3 sequence is 12 residues long. Here the CDR3 DNA reads TGCAGTGCTAGAACTGGGATGGAGACCCAGTACTTC. Its translation is CSARTGMETQYF.

The chain is built from TRBV18 and TRBJ1-1, with D unresolved. V lost 3 bases, J lost 0 bases, and 11 bases lay in between. The CDR3 extends over 15 amino acids. Germline V gene lookup returns CDR1 KGHSH and CDR2 LQKENI. The CDR3: CASSPRKTLNTEAFF. The CDR3 nucleotides are TGTGCCAGCTCACCGCGGAAGACCTTGAACACTGAAGCTTTCTTT.

The chain recombines TRBV4-2 with TRBJ1-4; a possible D gene is TRBD1 (6 bases). There are 16 residues in the CDR3. Germline CDR1 and CDR2: LGHNA and YNFKEQ. The V and J ends lost 0 bases and 5 bases respectively, with 13 bases between them. The CDR3 loop is CASSQDSGTPNEKLFF. DNA of the CDR3: TGTGCCAGCAGCCAAGATTCGGGGACACCAAATGAAAAACTGTTTTTT.

This clonotype was found many times. The gene calls are TRBV5-6 and TRBJ2-5, with D perhaps matching TRBD2 (7 bases). V lost 1 base and J lost 5, with 15 bases in between. In germline, CDR1 is SGHDT, CDR2 YYEEEE. The CDR3 has 15 amino acids. The DNA for the CDR3 is TGTGCCAGCAGCTTGTATGGGGGGGCTGGGGAGACCCAGTACTTC. Its translation is CASSLYGGAGETQYF.

This clonotype was observed many times. Possible read error: a much larger clone is one base away. The gene calls are TRBV20-1 and TRBJ2-7; D gene uncertain. V was trimmed by 1 base and J by 6 bases, leaving 16 bases between them. The CDR3 is made up of 14 amino acids. Germline V gives CDR1 DFQATT, CDR2 SNEGSKA (reference sequence). CDR3: CSARVAVSLSEQYF. The CDR3 region has the DNA TGCAGTGCTAGAGTGGCAGTATCCCTCTCCGAGCAGTACTTC.

The sample holds many counts of this clonotype. The V and J genes are TRBV12-3 or TRBV12-4 and TRBJ2-3, with 8 bases matching TRBD1. The CDR3 extends over 15 amino acids. V gave up 4 bases and J gave up 7 bases; unmatched junction bases: 10. The CDR3 bases are TGTGCCAGCAGTTCCAGGGGGCCCGGGGGCAATACGCAGTATTTT. Residues: CASSSRGPGGNTQYF.

The rearrangement joins TRBV12-3 or TRBV12-4 to TRBJ2-1; D gene uncertain. Trimming took 2 bases from V and 9 from J, leaving 17 bases between them. The CDR3 contains 15 residues. CDR3 coding DNA: TGTGCCAGCAGTTTAACCCTTGATCTGTTGCCTGAGCAGTTCTTC. As protein: CASSLTLDLLPEQFF.

This clonotype was counted many times. V gene TRBV7-9 combines with J gene TRBJ1-2; TRBD1 agrees at 7 bases. Germline V lookup: CDR1 SEHNR, CDR2 FQNEAQ (reference sequence). The CDR3 length is 13 residues. With V trimmed by 6 bases and J by 3 bases, 4 bases remained unmatched. The CDR3 DNA reads as TGTGCCAGCAGGAGGGACAGCTACTATGGCTACACCTTC. This codes for CASRRDSYYGYTF.

The chain is built from TRBV20-1 and TRBJ2-1, with D uncertain. CDR3 size: 14 residues. Trimming shortened V by 4 bases and J by 5 bases, and 15 bases separated the two germline ends. Germline V CDR1 and CDR2: DFQATT, SNEGSKA (reference sequence). DNA of the CDR3: TGCAGTGCTAATATCCCCCCCCGAAACAATGAGCAGTTCTTC. Residues: CSANIPPRNNEQFF.